The T cell receptor beta chain under discussion was sequenced for a study of blood T cell repertoires in COVID-19. Only in-frame clones appear in the TCRdb table, and some are missing; sequencing was by immunoSEQ multiplex PCR. Of under 90,000 clones listed, nearly 90% are singletons. This CDR3 has 13 amino acids. The germline V gene encodes CDR1 SEHNR and CDR2 FQNEAQ (reference sequence). Trimming took off 5 bases at V and 0 bases at J, with 8 bases between the two ends. This TCR was recovered from a woman aged 45-65 years with COVID-19, enrolled during active disease. The gene calls are TRBV7-9 and TRBJ2-7; D is ambiguous. The material sequenced was peripheral blood. For the CDR3, the DNA is TGTGCCAGCAGCCCCACTTCCTCCTACGAGCAGTACTTC. It translates to CASSPTSSYEQYF.